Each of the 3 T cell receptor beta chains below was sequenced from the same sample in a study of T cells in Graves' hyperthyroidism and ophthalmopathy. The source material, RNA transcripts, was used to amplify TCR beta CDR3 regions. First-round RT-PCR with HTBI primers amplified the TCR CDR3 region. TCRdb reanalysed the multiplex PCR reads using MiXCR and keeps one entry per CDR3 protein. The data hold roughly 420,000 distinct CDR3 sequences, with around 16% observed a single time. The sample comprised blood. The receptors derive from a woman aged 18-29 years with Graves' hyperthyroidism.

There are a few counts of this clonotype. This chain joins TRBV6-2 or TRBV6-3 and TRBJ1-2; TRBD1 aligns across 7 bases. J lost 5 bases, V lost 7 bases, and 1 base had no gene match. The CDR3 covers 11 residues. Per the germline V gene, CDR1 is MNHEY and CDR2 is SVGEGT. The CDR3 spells CASTQGYGYTF. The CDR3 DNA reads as TGTGCCAGCACACAGGGGTATGGCTACACCTTC.

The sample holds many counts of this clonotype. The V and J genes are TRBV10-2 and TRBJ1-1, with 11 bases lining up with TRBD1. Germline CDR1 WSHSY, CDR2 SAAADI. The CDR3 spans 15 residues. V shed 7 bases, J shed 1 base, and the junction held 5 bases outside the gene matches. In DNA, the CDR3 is TGCGCCAGCACACCCGGACAGGGGGCGAACACTGAAGCTTTCTTT. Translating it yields CASTPGQGANTEAFF.

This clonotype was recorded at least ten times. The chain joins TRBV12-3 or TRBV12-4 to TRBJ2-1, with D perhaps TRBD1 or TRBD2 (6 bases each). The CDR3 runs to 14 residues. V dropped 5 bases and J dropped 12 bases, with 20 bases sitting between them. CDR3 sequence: CASSPGTTGRGQFF. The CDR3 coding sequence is TGTGCCAGCAGTCCTGGAACCACAGGGCGGGGGCAGTTCTTC.